This T cell receptor (beta chain) was sequenced for a study of T cell repertoires in cytomegalovirus infection. As for the study in general: Both a matching HLA type and CMV infection were indicated by public TCR beta signatures.

Note on this clonotype: Its antigen is still unknown.

General study findings and limits: Individuals carrying CMV plus the relevant HLA were identified by cumulative frequency of public TCR beta families.

TCRdb redid the calling of the reads with MiXCR, one entry per CDR3 protein. This sample yields approximately 600,000 distinct CDR3 sequences, of which over 35% are seen a single time; more than 40% belongs to the top ten. The receptor was derived from a human donor in good health (CMV status not recorded). Some clones in this sample may be carry-over from other donors' samples. The sample here was cultured PBMCs, taken from culture after CMV antigen stimulation.

CDR3 sequence reads: CASSWRTGVRGEAFF. In DNA form, the CDR3 reads TGTGCCAGCAGCTGGAGGACAGGGGTCCGAGGGGAAGCTTTCTTT. This chain connects TRBV5-4 to TRBJ1-1; 9 bases align to TRBD1. The J segment lost 8 bases and the V segment lost 3 bases, leaving 11 bases of the junction unmatched. CDR1 is SGHNT, CDR2 YYREEE, per germline (reference sequence). This CDR3 spans 15 amino acids.